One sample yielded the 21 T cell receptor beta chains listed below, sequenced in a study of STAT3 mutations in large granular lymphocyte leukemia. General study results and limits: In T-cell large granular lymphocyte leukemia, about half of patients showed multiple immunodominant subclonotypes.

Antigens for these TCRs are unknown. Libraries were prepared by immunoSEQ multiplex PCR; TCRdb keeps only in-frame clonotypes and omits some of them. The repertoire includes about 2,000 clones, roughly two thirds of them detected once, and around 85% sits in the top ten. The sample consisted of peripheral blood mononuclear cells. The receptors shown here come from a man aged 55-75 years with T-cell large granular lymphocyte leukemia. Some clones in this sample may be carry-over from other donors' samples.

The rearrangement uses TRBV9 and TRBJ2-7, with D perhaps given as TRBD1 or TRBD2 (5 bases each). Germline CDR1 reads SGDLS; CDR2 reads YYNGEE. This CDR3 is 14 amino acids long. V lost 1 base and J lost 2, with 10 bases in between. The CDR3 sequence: CASSVQGVPYEQYF. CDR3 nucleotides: TGTGCCAGCAGCGTACAGGGAGTTCCCTACGAGCAGTACTTC.

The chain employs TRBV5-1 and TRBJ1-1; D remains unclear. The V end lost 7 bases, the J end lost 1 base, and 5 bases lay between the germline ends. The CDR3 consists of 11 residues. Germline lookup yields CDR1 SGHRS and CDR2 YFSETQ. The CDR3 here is CASRANTEAFF. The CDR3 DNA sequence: TGCGCCAGCCGGGCGAACACTGAAGCTTTCTTT.

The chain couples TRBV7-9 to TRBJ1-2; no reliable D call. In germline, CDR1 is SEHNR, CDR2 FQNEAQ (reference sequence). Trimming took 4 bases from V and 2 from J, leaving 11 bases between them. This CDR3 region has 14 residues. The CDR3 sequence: CASSSGSRNYGYTF. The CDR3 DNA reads TGTGCCAGCAGCTCAGGCTCGCGGAACTATGGCTACACCTTC.

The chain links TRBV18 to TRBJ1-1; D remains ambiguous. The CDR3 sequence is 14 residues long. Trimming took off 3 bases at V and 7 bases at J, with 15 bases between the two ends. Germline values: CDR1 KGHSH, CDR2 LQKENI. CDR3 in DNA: TGTGCCAGCTCACCGGCAGCAACTAGGAATGAAGCTTTCTTT. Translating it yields CASSPAATRNEAFF.

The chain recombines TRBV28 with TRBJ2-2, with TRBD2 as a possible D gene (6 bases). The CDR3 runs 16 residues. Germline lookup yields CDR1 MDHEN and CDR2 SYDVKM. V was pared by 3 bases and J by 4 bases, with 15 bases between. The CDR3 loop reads CASSLYLGEVTGELFF. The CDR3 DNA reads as TGTGCCAGCAGTTTGTACCTAGGGGAGGTCACCGGGGAGCTGTTTTTT.

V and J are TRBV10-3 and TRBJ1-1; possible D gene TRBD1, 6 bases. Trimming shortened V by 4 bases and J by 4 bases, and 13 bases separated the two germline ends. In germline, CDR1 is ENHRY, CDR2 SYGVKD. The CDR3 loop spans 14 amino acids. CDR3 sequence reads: CAISGEGDGTEAFF. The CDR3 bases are TGTGCCATCAGTGGTGAGGGGGACGGCACTGAAGCTTTCTTT.

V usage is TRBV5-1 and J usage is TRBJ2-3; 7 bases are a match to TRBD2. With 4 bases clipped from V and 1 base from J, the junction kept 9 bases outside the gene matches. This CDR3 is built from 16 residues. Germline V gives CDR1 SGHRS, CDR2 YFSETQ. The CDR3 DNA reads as TGCGCCAGCAGCAGCGGGGATTCTTCGGGCACAGATACGCAGTATTTT. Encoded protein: CASSSGDSSGTDTQYF.

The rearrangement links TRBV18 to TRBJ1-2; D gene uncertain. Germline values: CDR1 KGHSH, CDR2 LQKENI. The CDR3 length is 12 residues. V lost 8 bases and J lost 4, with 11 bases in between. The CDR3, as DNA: TGTGCCAGCCGTCAGGCCCTCTATGGCTACACCTTC. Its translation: CASRQALYGYTF.

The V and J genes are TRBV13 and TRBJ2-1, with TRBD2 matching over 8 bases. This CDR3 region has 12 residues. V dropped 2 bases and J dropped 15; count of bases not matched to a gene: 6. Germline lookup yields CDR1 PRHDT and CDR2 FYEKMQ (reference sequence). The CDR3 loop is CASSLRGGWPFF. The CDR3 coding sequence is TGTGCCAGCAGCTTACGGGGGGGGTGGCCGTTCTTC.

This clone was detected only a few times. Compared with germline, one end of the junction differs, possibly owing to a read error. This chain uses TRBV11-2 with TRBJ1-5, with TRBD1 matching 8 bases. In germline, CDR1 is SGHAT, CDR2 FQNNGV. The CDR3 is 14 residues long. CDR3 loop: CASSLDRGGQPQHF. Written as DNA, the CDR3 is TGTGCCAGCAGTTTAGACAGGGGTGGACAGCCCCAGCATTTT.

CDR3 in amino acids: CAWNPGLGNTEAFF. The CDR3 region has the DNA TGTGCCTGGAACCCGGGCCTAGGGAACACTGAAGCTTTCTTT. The chain recombines TRBV30 with TRBJ1-1; D is unclear. This CDR3 is 14 amino acids long. CDR1 is GTSNPN and CDR2 is SVGIG in the germline V gene (reference sequence). V lost 4 bases and J 1 base, leaving 13 bases between the germline ends. Supplemented by reference TRBV30 and TRBJ1-1, the full variable domain reads SQTIHQWPATLVQPVGSPLSLECTVEGTSNPNLYWYRQAAGRGLQLLFYSVGIGQISSEVPQNLSASRPQDRQFILSSKKLLLSDSGFYLCAWNPGLGNTEAFFGQGTRLTVV.

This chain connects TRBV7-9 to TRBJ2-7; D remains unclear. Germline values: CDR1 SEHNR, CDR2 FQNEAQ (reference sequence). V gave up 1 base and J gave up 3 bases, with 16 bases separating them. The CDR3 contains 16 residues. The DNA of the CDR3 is TGTGCCAGCAGCTTAGATAGTTTGGGCTTTAACTACGAGCAGTACTTC. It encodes CASSLDSLGFNYEQYF.

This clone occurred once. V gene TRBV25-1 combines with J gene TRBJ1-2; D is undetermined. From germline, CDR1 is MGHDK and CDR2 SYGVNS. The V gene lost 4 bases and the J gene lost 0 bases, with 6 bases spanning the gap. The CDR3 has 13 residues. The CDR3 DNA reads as TGTGCCAGCAGTGCAAAAACTAACTATGGCTACACCTTC. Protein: CASSAKTNYGYTF.

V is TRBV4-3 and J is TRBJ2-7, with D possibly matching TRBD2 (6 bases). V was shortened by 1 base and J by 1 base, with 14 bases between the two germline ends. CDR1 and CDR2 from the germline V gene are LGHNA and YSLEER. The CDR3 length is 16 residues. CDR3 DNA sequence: TGCGCCAGCAGCCAAGGGCCCGGGGGAGTTTCCTACGAGCAGTACTTC. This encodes CASSQGPGGVSYEQYF.

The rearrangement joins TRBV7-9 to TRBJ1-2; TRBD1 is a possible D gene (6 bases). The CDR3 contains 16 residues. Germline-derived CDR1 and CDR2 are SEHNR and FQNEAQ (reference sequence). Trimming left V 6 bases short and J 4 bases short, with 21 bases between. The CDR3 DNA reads TGTGCCAGCAGTCCAAGGGGAGGGGGGCAAGTCTATGGCTACACCTTC. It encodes CASSPRGGGQVYGYTF.

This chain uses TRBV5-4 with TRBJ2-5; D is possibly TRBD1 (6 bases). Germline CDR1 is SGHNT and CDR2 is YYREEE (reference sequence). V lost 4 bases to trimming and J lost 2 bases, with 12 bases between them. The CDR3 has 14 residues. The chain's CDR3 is CASSPGGQQETQYF. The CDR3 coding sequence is TGTGCCAGCAGCCCAGGCGGACAGCAAGAGACCCAGTACTTC.

CDR3 DNA sequence: TGCGCCAGCAGCCAAGATCAAGGAAACAGGGTCAGGACCTTC. This codes for CASSQDQGNRVRTF. The rearrangement links TRBV4-3 to TRBJ1-2; D may be TRBD1 (6 bases). The V end lost 0 bases, the J end lost 14 bases, and 19 bases lay between the germline ends. CDR3 length: 14 residues. From germline, CDR1 is LGHNA and CDR2 YSLEER.

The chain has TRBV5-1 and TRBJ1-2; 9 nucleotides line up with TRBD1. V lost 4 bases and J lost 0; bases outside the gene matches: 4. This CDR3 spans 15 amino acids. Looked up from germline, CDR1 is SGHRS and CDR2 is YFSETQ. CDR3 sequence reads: CASSTGQGSNYGYTF. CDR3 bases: TGCGCCAGCAGCACGGGACAGGGATCTAACTATGGCTACACCTTC.

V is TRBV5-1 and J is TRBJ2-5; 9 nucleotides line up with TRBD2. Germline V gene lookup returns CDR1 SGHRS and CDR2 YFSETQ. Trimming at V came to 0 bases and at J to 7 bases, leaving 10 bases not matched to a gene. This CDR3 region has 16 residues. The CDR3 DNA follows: TGCGCCAGCAGCTTGGAACCGGGACTAGCCTCGGGGACCCAGTACTTC. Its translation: CASSLEPGLASGTQYF.

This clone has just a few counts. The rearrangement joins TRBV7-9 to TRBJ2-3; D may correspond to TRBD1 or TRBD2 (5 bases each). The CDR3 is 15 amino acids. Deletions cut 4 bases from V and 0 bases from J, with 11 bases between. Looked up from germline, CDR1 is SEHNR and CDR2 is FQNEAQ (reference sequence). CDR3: CASSSGTPSTDTQYF. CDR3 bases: TGTGCCAGCAGCTCCGGGACCCCTAGCACAGATACGCAGTATTTT.

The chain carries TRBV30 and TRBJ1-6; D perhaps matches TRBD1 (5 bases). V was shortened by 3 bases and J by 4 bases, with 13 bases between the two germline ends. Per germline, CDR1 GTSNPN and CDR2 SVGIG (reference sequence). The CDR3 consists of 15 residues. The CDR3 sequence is CAWRHGGVYNSPLHF. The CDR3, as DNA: TGTGCCTGGAGGCACGGGGGGGTTTATAATTCACCCCTCCACTTT.